This T cell receptor beta chain was identified in a study of early T cells in non-severe SARS-CoV-2 infection (dated by TCRdb to the early 2020s). Study-level background: Because TCR sequencing relied on bulk RNA taken from unsorted whole blood, pairing of alpha and beta chains was not possible. Study-wide conclusions, independent of this receptor: VDJdb matching was skewed toward anti-spike CD8 responses, so virus-specific expansions were likely underestimated and private and CD4 specificities were missed.

For this clonotype: Its antigen specificity is not known. Base qualities are not provided; no much larger clone lies one nucleotide away.

A distance of 21 bases separates the germline ends of V and J, which lose 9 bases and 3 bases respectively. CDR1 and CDR2 (ENHRY, SYGVKD) derive from the germline V gene. The CDR3 covers 16 residues, taking in both the cysteine and the phenylalanine. Only CDR3 DNA remains: 48 bases, in frame from the first base. The study was a case-control design nested within a healthcare worker cohort in London, UK, with weekly nasopharyngeal swab PCR tests and blood sampling. Healthcare workers were enrolled in the week of the UK lockdown, from 23 to 31 March 2020, and were followed every week for up to about 16 weeks. Preparation of the library involved 5' RACE. For sequencing, a NextSeq 500 was employed. Unique molecular identifiers were attached to individual cDNA molecules in the TCR library protocol so that sequencing error and PCR bias could be corrected. TCR alpha and beta chains were both sequenced, and the abundances of alpha and beta sequences in each sample were closely correlated with each other. The paper's processing steps were these. Decombinator V4 was used to annotate TCR sequences for V gene, J gene and CDR3. TCRs were defined as expanded if a significant change between any two time points was detected under a Poisson model with p below 0.0001. Abundances of TCRs were expressed as counts per million after normalisation to the total number of TCRs sequenced in each sample. MAIT TCRs were defined by TRAV1-2 paired with TRAJ12, TRAJ20 or TRAJ33, and iNKT TCRs by TRAV10 paired with TRAJ18. VDJdb, accessed 1 November 2021, was searched for CMV, EBV and SARS-CoV-2 annotated TCRs, with TCRs annotated for multiple antigens excluded. The public reads were reprocessed in TCRdb via fastp at Q25 and MiXCR, keeping in-frame beta chains. Entries are consolidated by CDR3 protein sequence, retaining the most common genes and DNA. TCRdb's processing, not the study's, gives the V and J calls here. Within this sample are about 83,000 distinct CDR3 sequences, with 9% to 15% of them counted one time only. Clones ranked in the top ten supply just over 6.5% of the sample.

This clonotype was sampled from an adult who was a healthcare worker with PCR-confirmed SARS-CoV-2 infection or an uninfected control (not recorded which). The chain uses TRBV10-3 and TRBJ1-3, with TRBD1 tentatively as D gene (5 bases match). Sequenced: whole blood. The DNA reads TGTGCCATATGCGCCGGGGCCGGTCAGGGTGGAAACACCATATATTTT. This encodes CAICAGAGQGGNTIYF.